The 27 T cell receptor beta chains given below trace back to one sample, sequenced in a study of CD8+ T cells in alopecia areata. Sequencing used cDNA as its template, made by extracting RNA and reverse transcribing it. The table came from immunoSEQ multiplex PCR; TCRdb's copy has only in-frame clones and leaves some out. Of about 140,000 clones listed, around two thirds are singletons. The sequenced sample consisted of CD8+ T cells sorted from blood. The receptors were sampled from a human donor in good health.

This clone was detected a few times. The CDR3 protein is CASSLGTGAAFF. CDR3 sequence (DNA): TGTGCCAGCAGCTTAGGTACAGGGGCGGCTTTCTTT. This chain joins TRBV7-9 and TRBJ1-1; 7 bases are shared with TRBD1. CDR1 SEHNR and CDR2 FQNEAQ come from the germline V gene (reference sequence). The V and J ends lost 1 base and 11 bases, in that order; junction bases with no gene match: 4. CDR3 length equals 12 residues.

V gene TRBV20-1 combines with J gene TRBJ2-1; D gene uncertain. Germline-derived CDR1 and CDR2 are DFQATT and SNEGSKA (reference sequence). The CDR3 extends over 11 amino acids. Trimming left V 6 bases short and J 9 bases short, with 12 bases between. The CDR3 loop is CSAFRIAEQFF. The CDR3 DNA reads TGCAGTGCCTTTCGTATCGCTGAGCAGTTCTTC.

The V call is TRBV19, the J call TRBJ2-6, with 8 bases fitting TRBD2. Per germline, CDR1 LNHDA and CDR2 SQIVND (reference sequence). After removal of 7 bases from V and 1 base from J, the junction contained 3 bases not matched to a gene. The CDR3 consists of 15 residues. CDR3 loop: CASTSGRSGANVLTF. CDR3 in DNA: TGTGCCAGTACCAGCGGGAGATCTGGGGCCAACGTCCTGACTTTC.

The chain combines TRBV29-1 with TRBJ1-1; TRBD1 matches at 7 bases. Germline-derived CDR1 and CDR2 are SQVTM and ANQGSEA. The CDR3 has 14 amino acids. The V gene end was trimmed by 5 bases and the J gene end by 3 bases; junction bases not matched to a gene: 9. CDR3 region: CSVRGGGSYTEAFF. In nucleotides, the CDR3 is TGCAGCGTTCGGGGAGGGGGCTCGTACACTGAAGCTTTCTTT.

This chain uses TRBV5-1 with TRBJ1-2, with 8 bases that match TRBD1. CDR1 and CDR2 (germline): SGHRS, YFSETQ. The length of the CDR3 is 15 residues. V lost 2 bases and J lost 2; bases outside the gene matches: 5. CDR3 DNA: TGCGCCAGCAGCTTAGACAGGGGCAAGAACTATGGCTACACCTTC. This codes for CASSLDRGKNYGYTF.

The sample holds one count of this clone. This chain connects TRBV6-5 to TRBJ2-3; TRBD1 might be the D (6 bases). Trimming took 5 bases from V and 6 from J, leaving 18 bases between them. The germline V gene encodes CDR1 MNHEY and CDR2 SVGAGI. The CDR3 extends over 15 amino acids. CDR3 in amino acids: CASSPMPRGSDTQYF. CDR3 coding DNA: TGTGCCAGCAGTCCCATGCCCAGGGGATCGGATACGCAGTATTTT.

The chain has TRBV10-3 and TRBJ2-6; D gene ambiguous. The CDR3 sequence is 15 residues long. The V and J ends lost 4 bases and 2 bases respectively, with 9 bases between them. Per germline, CDR1 ENHRY and CDR2 SYGVKD. The CDR3 DNA is TGTGCCATCAGTGTAGGGAACCCTGGGGCCAACGTCCTGACTTTC. Its translation is CAISVGNPGANVLTF.

The chain links TRBV30 to TRBJ2-1; 9 positions match TRBD1. The CDR3 consists of 13 residues. Germline CDR1 and CDR2: GTSNPN and SVGIG (reference sequence). J gave up 8 bases and V 1 base, and 3 bases lay outside the gene matches. CDR3 DNA sequence: TGTGCCTGGAGTGGGACAGGGGTCGATGAGCAGTTCTTC. Protein product: CAWSGTGVDEQFF. The full variable domain, completed using reference TRBV30 and TRBJ2-1, is SQTIHQWPATLVQPVGSPLSLECTVEGTSNPNLYWYRQAAGRGLQLLFYSVGIGQISSEVPQNLSASRPQDRQFILSSKKLLLSDSGFYLCAWSGTGVDEQFFGPGTRLTVL.

This clone was observed a few times. The J gene is TRBJ2-5, the V gene TRBV25-1, with 7 bases that match TRBD2. CDR3 length: 15 residues. V lost 4 bases, J lost 4 bases, and 9 bases stayed unmatched. CDR1 MGHDK and CDR2 SYGVNS come from the germline V gene. CDR3 in DNA: TGTGCCAGCAGTGTGTCAGCGGGACTACGAGAGACCCAGTACTTC. Translation gives CASSVSAGLRETQYF. Drawing the rest from reference TRBV25-1 and TRBJ2-5, the complete variable domain is EADIYQTPRYLVIGTGKKITLECSQTMGHDKMYWYQQDPGMELHLIHYSYGVNSTEKGDLSSESTVSRIRTEHFPLTLESARPSHTSQYLCASSVSAGLRETQYFGPGTRLLVL.

The chain combines TRBV28 with TRBJ2-2, with no clear D. The V end was cut by 6 bases, the J end by 2 bases, with 10 bases between. Germline lookup yields CDR1 MDHEN and CDR2 SYDVKM. The CDR3 length is 14 residues. CDR3 coding DNA: TGTGCCAGCAGGTTTACTTCCAACACCGGGGAGCTGTTTTTT. Encoded protein: CASRFTSNTGELFF.

The CDR3: CSVEDGGLGANVLTF. Written as DNA, the CDR3 is TGCAGCGTTGAAGACGGAGGTCTTGGGGCCAACGTCCTGACTTTC. The V gene is TRBV29-1, the J gene TRBJ2-6; possible D gene TRBD2, 5 bases. Germline V CDR1 and CDR2: SQVTM, ANQGSEA. The germline V and J ends were trimmed by 0 bases and 3 bases, with 9 bases remaining between them. The CDR3 loop spans 15 amino acids.

The rearrangement uses TRBV23-1 and TRBJ2-7; D is unresolved. TRBV23-1 is assigned to the ORF class and has an uncertain function. The CDR3 covers 17 residues. V was shortened by 4 bases and J by 3 bases, with 22 bases between the two germline ends. CDR3 residues: CASSPSPPREMHYEQYF. In nucleotides, the CDR3 is TGCGCCAGCAGTCCCTCCCCACCCCGCGAGATGCACTACGAGCAGTACTTC.

This clone was seen more than once but under ten times. The chain combines TRBV5-8 with TRBJ2-7; D might be TRBD1 or TRBD2, each matching 6 bases. The CDR3 has 11 amino acids. CDR1 SGHTS and CDR2 YDEGEE come from the germline V gene. V lost 7 bases and J 4 bases, leaving 9 bases between the germline ends. The chain's CDR3 is CASGGLYEQYF. CDR3 bases: TGTGCCAGCGGGGGGCTTTACGAGCAGTACTTC.

The chain is built from TRBV19 and TRBJ1-5, with D unresolved. Germline V gives CDR1 LNHDA, CDR2 SQIVND (reference sequence). Deletions cut 4 bases from V and 3 bases from J, with 7 bases between. This CDR3 is 13 amino acids long. CDR3 protein: CASSKGLNQPQHF. Written as DNA, the CDR3 is TGTGCCAGTAGTAAGGGTCTCAATCAGCCCCAGCATTTT.

CDR3 nucleotide sequence: TGTGCCAGCAGCGCGGGGACAGCGGCCCTTAACACTGAAGCTTTCTTT. Residues: CASSAGTAALNTEAFF. The chain uses TRBV9 and TRBJ1-1, with TRBD1 matching over 7 bases. CDR1 SGDLS and CDR2 YYNGEE come from the germline V gene. The CDR3 runs 16 residues. The V segment lost 3 bases and the J segment 2 bases; nucleotides outside the gene matches: 10.

About this clone: The sample contains more than one DNA sequence encoding this CDR3. The genes are TRBV29-1 and TRBJ2-5; D might be TRBD1 or TRBD2, each matching 5 bases. V lost 6 bases and J 5 bases, leaving 10 bases between the germline ends. The CDR3 is 11 amino acids. CDR1 is SQVTM, CDR2 ANQGSEA, per germline. CDR3 nucleotides: TGCAGCGTGAGGGGCAGGGAGACCCAGTACTTC. Its translation is CSVRGRETQYF.

This clone was counted between two and nine times. The genes are TRBV25-1 and TRBJ1-1; D is possibly TRBD1 (5 bases). Trimming took 4 bases from V and 4 from J, leaving 10 bases between them. CDR1 is MGHDK, CDR2 SYGVNS, per germline. The CDR3 has 13 amino acids. The CDR3 DNA is TGTGCCAGCAGTGTGGGGGGAATCACTGAAGCTTTCTTT. Its protein product is CASSVGGITEAFF.

The chain couples TRBV4-1 to TRBJ2-1; D gene ambiguous. Germline V CDR1 and CDR2: MGHRA, YSYEKL. This CDR3 contains 13 residues. Trimming left V 4 bases short and J 7 bases short, with 11 bases between. The CDR3 DNA reads TGCGCCAGCAGCCCGGTGTCGTCGAATGAGCAGTTCTTC. This gives the protein CASSPVSSNEQFF.

V usage is TRBV6-5 and J usage is TRBJ2-1; D unresolved. The CDR3 is 13 amino acids. Trimming took off 7 bases at V and 6 bases at J, with 13 bases between the two ends. Germline CDR1 MNHEY, CDR2 SVGAGI. For the CDR3, the DNA is TGTGCCAGCACCCTCAGCTGGGGCAATGAGCAGTTCTTC. Amino acid sequence: CASTLSWGNEQFF.

This clone was counted only a few times. This chain uses TRBV2 with TRBJ1-5; 7 nucleotides line up with TRBD1. Germline-derived CDR1 and CDR2 are SNHLY and FYNNEI. There are 16 residues in the CDR3. V shed 7 bases, J shed 5 bases, and the junction held 14 bases outside the gene matches. The CDR3 protein is CASKGYEGAVDQPQHF. CDR3 DNA sequence: TGTGCCAGCAAGGGATATGAGGGGGCGGTTGATCAGCCCCAGCATTTT.

This clone showed up just a few times. V and J are TRBV7-9 and TRBJ2-7; D gene ambiguous. Germline CDR1 reads SEHNR; CDR2 reads FQNEAQ (reference sequence). CDR3 length: 11 residues. Trimming left V 6 bases short and J 3 bases short, with 6 bases between. The chain's CDR3 is CASSRNYEQYF. The CDR3 coding sequence is TGTGCCAGCAGTCGCAACTACGAGCAGTACTTC.

The chain combines TRBV7-9 with TRBJ1-1; D ambiguous. This CDR3 has 15 amino acids. The germline CDR1 and CDR2 sequences are SEHNR and FQNEAQ (reference sequence). The germline V and J ends were trimmed by 1 base and 2 bases, with 11 bases remaining between them. CDR3: CASSLVSGTNTEAFF. The CDR3 bases are TGTGCCAGCAGCTTAGTTTCCGGTACCAACACTGAAGCTTTCTTT.

The genes are TRBV27 and TRBJ2-3; D is unclear. V lost 6 bases, J lost 4 bases, and 11 bases lay in between. The CDR3 is 13 amino acids. Germline values: CDR1 MNHEY, CDR2 SMNVEV (reference sequence). The CDR3 bases are TGTGCCAGCAGACTTAGGGTTGCAGATACGCAGTATTTT. Residues: CASRLRVADTQYF.

The chain has TRBV5-6 and TRBJ1-3; no reliable D call. Germline CDR1 and CDR2: SGHDT and YYEEEE. V was trimmed by 0 bases and J by 0 bases, leaving 10 bases between them. There are 16 residues in the CDR3. Here the CDR3 reads CASSLAGTLSGNTIYF. The CDR3 nucleotides read TGTGCCAGCAGCTTGGCCGGCACCCTCTCTGGAAACACCATATATTTT.

This clone was observed a handful of times. The rearrangement joins TRBV9 to TRBJ2-6, with D possibly being TRBD1 (5 bases). Per germline, CDR1 SGDLS and CDR2 YYNGEE. The CDR3 has 16 residues. The V end was cut by 2 bases, the J end by 4 bases, with 13 bases between. As DNA, the CDR3 is TGTGCCAGCAGCGTCAACCAGGGTTCCGGGGCCAACGTCCTGACTTTC. Translation gives CASSVNQGSGANVLTF.

This chain links TRBV6-5 with TRBJ1-4, with D tentatively TRBD1 (6 bases). Trimming shortened V by 8 bases and J by 7 bases, and 20 bases separated the two germline ends. CDR1 and CDR2 (germline): MNHEY, SVGAGI. The CDR3 sequence is 15 residues long. CDR3 protein: CASRGPWGQGEKLFF. The DNA of the CDR3 is TGTGCCAGCCGTGGCCCCTGGGGGCAGGGTGAAAAACTGTTTTTT.

CDR3 coding DNA: TGTGCCAGCACCCCTGGGAAGGGAATTATCACTGGGGCCAACGTCCTGACTTTC. It specifies CASTPGKGIITGANVLTF. The chain links TRBV25-1 to TRBJ2-6; D is ambiguous. Germline V gives CDR1 MGHDK, CDR2 SYGVNS. The CDR3 totals 18 residues. The V end was cut by 7 bases, the J end by 2 bases, with 21 bases between.